These 4 T cell receptor beta chains share one sample of origin, sequenced in a study of beta chain features in type 1 diabetes. Isolated RNA was reverse transcribed in full, so expressed TCRB transcripts were sequenced. Using immunoSEQ multiplex PCR, the repertoire was profiled, and TCRdb retains in-frame clones only, with some absent. The repertoire includes approximately 170,000 clones, 7.5% to 10% of them detected once, and 2% to 2.5% sits in the top ten. Input material: central memory CD4+ T cells from blood. Every receptor here comes from a woman in her late teens or twenties in good health.

This clone appeared a few times. The chain joins TRBV4-3 to TRBJ1-5; the match to TRBD1 covers 9 bases. The ends lost 1 base at V and 3 bases at J; junction bases unmatched: 7. The CDR3 consists of 17 residues. Germline V gene sequence: CDR1 LGHNA, CDR2 YSLEER. CDR3 region: CASSQVPYRGLNQPQHF. CDR3 bases: TGCGCCAGCAGCCAAGTCCCTTACAGGGGGCTCAATCAGCCCCAGCATTTT.

The rearrangement links TRBV7-2 to TRBJ1-5; the D gene is possibly TRBD1 (6 bases). CDR1 and CDR2 from the germline V gene are SGHTA and FQGNSA. The CDR3 has 14 residues. The V and J ends lost 5 bases and 2 bases respectively, with 10 bases between them. The CDR3: CASSTRQGNQPQHF. CDR3 bases: TGTGCCAGCAGCACTCGACAGGGCAATCAGCCCCAGCATTTT.

The V call is TRBV19, the J call TRBJ2-3; 11 nucleotides align to TRBD2. The CDR3 extends over 16 amino acids. The ends lost 1 base at V and 2 bases at J; junction bases unmatched: 2. CDR1 is LNHDA and CDR2 is SQIVND in the germline V gene (reference sequence). The CDR3 region is CASSIGTSGFTDTQYF. CDR3 DNA sequence: TGTGCCAGTAGTATAGGGACTAGCGGGTTCACAGATACGCAGTATTTT.

This clone was detected only a few times. The chain recombines TRBV5-4 with TRBJ1-1; D possibly corresponds to TRBD1 (5 bases). The germline gives CDR1 SGHNT, CDR2 YYREEE (reference sequence). CDR3 length: 17 amino acids. V dropped 2 bases and J dropped 1 base, with 18 bases sitting between them. CDR3 bases: TGTGCCAGCAGCTTCTGGCTTCGGGGGACGGAGAACACTGAAGCTTTCTTT. Its translation: CASSFWLRGTENTEAFF.